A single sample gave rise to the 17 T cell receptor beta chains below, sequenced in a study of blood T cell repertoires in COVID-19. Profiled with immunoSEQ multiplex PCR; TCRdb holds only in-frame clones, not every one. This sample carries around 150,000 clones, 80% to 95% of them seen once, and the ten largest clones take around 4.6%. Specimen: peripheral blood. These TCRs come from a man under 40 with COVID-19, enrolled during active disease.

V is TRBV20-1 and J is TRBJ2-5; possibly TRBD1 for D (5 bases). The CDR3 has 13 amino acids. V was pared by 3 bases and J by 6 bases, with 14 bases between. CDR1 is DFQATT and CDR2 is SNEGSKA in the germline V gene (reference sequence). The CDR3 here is CSASWQGRQTQYF. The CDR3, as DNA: TGCAGTGCTAGTTGGCAGGGCAGGCAGACCCAGTACTTC.

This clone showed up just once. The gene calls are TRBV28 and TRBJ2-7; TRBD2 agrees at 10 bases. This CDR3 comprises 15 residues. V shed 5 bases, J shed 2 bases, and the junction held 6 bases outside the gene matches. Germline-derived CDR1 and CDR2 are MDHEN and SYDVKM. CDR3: CASSRSSGSTYEQYF. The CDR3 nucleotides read TGTGCCAGCAGTCGTTCTAGCGGGAGTACCTACGAGCAGTACTTC.

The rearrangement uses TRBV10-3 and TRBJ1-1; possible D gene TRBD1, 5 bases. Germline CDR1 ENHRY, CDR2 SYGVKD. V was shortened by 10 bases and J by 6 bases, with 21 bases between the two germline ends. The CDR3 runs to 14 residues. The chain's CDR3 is CATGEVVGTAEAFF. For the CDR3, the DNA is TGTGCCACCGGTGAGGTGGTTGGGACTGCTGAAGCTTTCTTT.

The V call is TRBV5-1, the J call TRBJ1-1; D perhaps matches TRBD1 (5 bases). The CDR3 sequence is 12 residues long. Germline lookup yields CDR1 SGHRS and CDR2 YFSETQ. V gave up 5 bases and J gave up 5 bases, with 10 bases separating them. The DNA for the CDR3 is TGCGCCAGCAGTGCTGGGGGGACTGAAGCTTTCTTT. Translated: CASSAGGTEAFF.

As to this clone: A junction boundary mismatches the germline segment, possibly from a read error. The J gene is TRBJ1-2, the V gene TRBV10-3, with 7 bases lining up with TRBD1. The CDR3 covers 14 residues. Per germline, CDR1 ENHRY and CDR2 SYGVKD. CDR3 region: CAIRQGPYNDGYTF. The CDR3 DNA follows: TGTGCCATCAGACAGGGGCCCTATAACGATGGCTACACCTTC.

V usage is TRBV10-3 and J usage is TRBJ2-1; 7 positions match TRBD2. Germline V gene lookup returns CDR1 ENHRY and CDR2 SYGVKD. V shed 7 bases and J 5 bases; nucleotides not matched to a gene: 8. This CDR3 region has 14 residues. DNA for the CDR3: TGTGCCATCATGGCGGGAGCGAGGAACAATGAGCAGTTCTTC. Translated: CAIMAGARNNEQFF.

The DNA for the CDR3 is TGTGCCAGCTCACCGGCGGCGGATTACAATGAGCAGTTCTTC. It codes for CASSPAADYNEQFF. The chain is built from TRBV18 and TRBJ2-1, with D uncertain. CDR3 length: 14 amino acids. Germline V CDR1 and CDR2: KGHSH, LQKENI. The V end lost 3 bases, the J end lost 4 bases, and 10 bases lay between the germline ends.

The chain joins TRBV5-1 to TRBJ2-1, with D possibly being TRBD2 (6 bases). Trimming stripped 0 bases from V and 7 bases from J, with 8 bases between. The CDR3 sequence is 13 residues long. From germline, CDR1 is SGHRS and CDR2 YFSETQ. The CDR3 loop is CASSLGGANEQFF. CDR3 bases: TGCGCCAGCAGCTTGGGCGGGGCTAATGAGCAGTTCTTC.

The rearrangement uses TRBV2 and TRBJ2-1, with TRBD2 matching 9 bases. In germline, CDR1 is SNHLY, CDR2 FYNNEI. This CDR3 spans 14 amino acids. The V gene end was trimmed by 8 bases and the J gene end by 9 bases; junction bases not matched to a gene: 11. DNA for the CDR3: TGTGCCAGCTTAGCGGGAGACGCATACGGTGAGCAGTTCTTC. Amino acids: CASLAGDAYGEQFF.

CDR3 residues: CASSIRRLNTEAFF. The CDR3 DNA reads as TGTGCCAGTAGTATCCGGAGACTGAACACTGAAGCTTTCTTT. V and J are TRBV19 and TRBJ1-1; D unresolved. From germline, CDR1 is LNHDA and CDR2 SQIVND (reference sequence). The CDR3 contains 14 residues. V lost 3 bases and J lost 0, with 8 bases in between.

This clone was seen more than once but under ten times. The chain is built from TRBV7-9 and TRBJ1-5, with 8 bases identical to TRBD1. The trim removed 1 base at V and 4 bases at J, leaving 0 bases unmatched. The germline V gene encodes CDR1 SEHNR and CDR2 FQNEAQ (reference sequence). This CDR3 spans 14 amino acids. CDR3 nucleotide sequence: TGTGCCAGCAGCTTAGGGACAGGGAATCAGCCCCAGCATTTT. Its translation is CASSLGTGNQPQHF.

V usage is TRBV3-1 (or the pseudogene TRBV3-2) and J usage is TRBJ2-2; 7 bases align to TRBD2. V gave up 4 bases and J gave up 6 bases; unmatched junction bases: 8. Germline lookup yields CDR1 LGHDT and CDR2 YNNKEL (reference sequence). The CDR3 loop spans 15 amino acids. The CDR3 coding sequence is TGTGCCAGCAGCCGCAGACTAGCCGTCGCCGGGGAGCTGTTTTTT. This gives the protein CASSRRLAVAGELFF.

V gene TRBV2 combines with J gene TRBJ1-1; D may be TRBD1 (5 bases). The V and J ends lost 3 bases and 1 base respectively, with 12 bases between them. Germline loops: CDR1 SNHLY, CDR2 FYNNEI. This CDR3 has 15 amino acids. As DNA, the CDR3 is TGTGCCAGCAGTGATTATGGGGCCGGGAACACTGAAGCTTTCTTT. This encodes CASSDYGAGNTEAFF. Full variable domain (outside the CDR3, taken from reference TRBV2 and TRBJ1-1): EPEVTQTPSHQVTQMGQEVILRCVPISNHLYFYWYRQILGQKVEFLVSFYNNEISEKSEIFDDQFSVERPDGSNFTLKIRSTKLEDSAMYFCASSDYGAGNTEAFFGQGTRLTVV.

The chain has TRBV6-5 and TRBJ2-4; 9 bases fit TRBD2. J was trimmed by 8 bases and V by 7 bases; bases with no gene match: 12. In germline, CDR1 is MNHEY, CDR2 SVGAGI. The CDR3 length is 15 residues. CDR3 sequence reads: CASMRRGGIGDIQYF. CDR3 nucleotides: TGTGCCAGCATGAGGCGGGGGGGGATCGGGGACATTCAGTACTTC.

The CDR3 loop reads CASSPTNWFYGYTF. CDR3 bases: TGTGCCAGCAGCCCTACCAACTGGTTCTATGGCTACACCTTC. The chain carries TRBV28 and TRBJ1-2, with D hard to call. CDR1 and CDR2 (germline): MDHEN, SYDVKM. The CDR3 covers 14 residues. V was clipped by 6 bases and J by 4 bases, with 15 bases between them.

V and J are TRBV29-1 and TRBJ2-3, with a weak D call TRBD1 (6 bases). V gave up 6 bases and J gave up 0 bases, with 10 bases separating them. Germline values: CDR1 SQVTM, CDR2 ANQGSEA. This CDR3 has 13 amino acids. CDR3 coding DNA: TGCAGCGTAATCAGGGGAAGCACAGATACGCAGTATTTT. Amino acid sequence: CSVIRGSTDTQYF.

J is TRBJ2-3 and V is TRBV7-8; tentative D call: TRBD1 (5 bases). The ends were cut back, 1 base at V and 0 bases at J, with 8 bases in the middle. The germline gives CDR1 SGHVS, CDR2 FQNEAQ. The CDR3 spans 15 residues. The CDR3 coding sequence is TGTGCCAGCAGCTTAGACAGGAGTAGCACAGATACGCAGTATTTT. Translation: CASSLDRSSTDTQYF.